This T cell receptor (beta chain) was profiled in a study of radiotherapy plus CTLA-4 blockade in lung cancer. Here immunoSEQ multiplex PCR was the method, and the copy in TCRdb shows in-frame clones only, minus some. The table shows 45,000 to 75,000 clones, with over 65% occurring only once. Trimming cost V 3 bases and J 1 base, with 22 bases left between them. CDR1 is SNHLY and CDR2 is FYNNEI in the germline V gene. This CDR3 comprises 19 residues. Turning to this clone: Its antigen is unidentified.

Study results and caveats: Strongest reported response predictors: early blood clone changes and post-radiation interferon-beta. There was expansion of tumor-derived TCR clones in blood after radiotherapy plus ipilimumab.

The sequencing here drew on peripheral blood, taken from a patient treated with radiotherapy plus ipilimumab. This TCR was recovered from a human donor with non-small cell lung cancer who had a partial response to radiotherapy plus ipilimumab. The chain links TRBV2 to TRBJ2-4; possibly TRBD2 for D (6 bases). This CDR3 reads CASSDPARTTHGAKNIQYF. The DNA for the CDR3 is TGTGCCAGCAGTGACCCAGCCCGGACTACCCACGGGGCCAAAAACATTCAGTACTTC.